The clone carrying this T cell receptor beta chain was seen a handful of times. Its specificity is unknown. TCRdb independently ran MiXCR on the RT-PCR reads; one entry per CDR3 protein. This sample has about 800,000 distinct CDR3 sequences; around 20% occur once, and the top ten carry approximately 10%. The V gene lost 5 bases and the J gene lost 0 bases, with 11 bases spanning the gap. The V gene's germline CDR1 is DFQATT and CDR2 SNEGSKA (reference sequence). CDR3 size: 14 residues. This record belongs to a study of response to subunit inactivated influenza vaccine. General study points: Authors suggested seasonal influenza vaccinations each recruit few new T cells.

Sequenced material: PBMCs from blood, taken less than 6 days after vaccination. The chain employs TRBV20-1 and TRBJ2-4, with D unresolved. This clonotype was obtained from a man aged 50-60 years who received an inactivated influenza vaccine. In DNA, the CDR3 is TGCAGTGCTCCATACCCGGTAGCCAAAAACATTCAGTACTTC. This sequence encodes CSAPYPVAKNIQYF.